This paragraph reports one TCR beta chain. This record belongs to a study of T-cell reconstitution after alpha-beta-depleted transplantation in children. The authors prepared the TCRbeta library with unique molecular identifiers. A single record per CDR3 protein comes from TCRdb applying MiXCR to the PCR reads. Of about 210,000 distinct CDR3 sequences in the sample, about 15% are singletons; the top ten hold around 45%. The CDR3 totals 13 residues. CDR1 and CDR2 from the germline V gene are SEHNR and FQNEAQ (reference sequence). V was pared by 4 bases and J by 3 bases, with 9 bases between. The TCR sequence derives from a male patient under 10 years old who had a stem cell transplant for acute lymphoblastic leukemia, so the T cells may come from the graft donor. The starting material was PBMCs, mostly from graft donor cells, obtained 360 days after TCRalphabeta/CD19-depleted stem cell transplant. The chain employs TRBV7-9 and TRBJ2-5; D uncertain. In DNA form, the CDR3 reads TGTGCCAGCAGCTGGTCAGACGAAGAGACCCAGTACTTC. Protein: CASSWSDEETQYF.